These T cell receptor beta chains were read from a single sample in a study of human T cells and chemical hapten exposure. Using its own MiXCR run on the RACE reads, TCRdb lists one record per CDR3 protein. The data hold 150,000 to 200,000 distinct CDR3 sequences, with around 15% observed a single time. The specimen comprised whole blood, sampled in connection with sensitization to the hapten diphenylcyclopropenone (DPC). The receptors here all came from a woman in her thirties with alopecia areata. Some clones in this sample may be carry-over from other donors' samples. Both conserved end residues are part of each CDR3. The order of the fields is V gene, J gene, CDR3 protein.

TRBV12-3/TRBV12-4	TRBJ2-6	CASSPGQGVSGANVLTF
TRBV11-2	TRBJ1-2	CASSRQGAGYGYTF
TRBV20-1	TRBJ1-2	CSARPQGDYGYTF
TRBV20-1	TRBJ2-7	CSASRPLATNYEQYF
TRBV5-8	TRBJ2-3	CASSLGAGWATDTQYF
TRBV10-3	TRBJ2-2	CAISGQLAGELFF
TRBV10-3	TRBJ2-7	CAITAAGGETYEQYF
TRBV12-3/TRBV12-4	TRBJ1-4	CASSFWGYEKLFF
TRBV7-9	TRBJ1-6	CASSPDRANSPLHF
TRBV7-9	TRBJ2-3	CASSWDRTDTQYF
TRBV19	TRBJ1-2	CASRYLRDTVYTF
TRBV7-9	TRBJ2-1	CASSMGQGVYNEQFF
TRBV28	TRBJ1-5	CASRRSGVLESRNQPQHF
TRBV5-3	TRBJ2-4	CARRGGREDLWAKNIQYF
TRBV19	TRBJ1-4	CASSLQGWRNEKLFF
TRBV7-2	TRBJ2-2	CASSRPVAGELFF
TRBV5-1	TRBJ1-6	CASSLTVLSGEGGVGNSPLHF
TRBV15	TRBJ1-2	CATSSLGLGGYTF
TRBV12-3/TRBV12-4	TRBJ2-3	CASSYRGGTSTDTQYF
TRBV5-1	TRBJ1-5	CASSLVAGRGQPQHF
TRBV7-9	TRBJ2-2	CASSRGTGVETGELFF
TRBV28	TRBJ1-6	CASKRTPYNSPLHF